Listed below are T cell receptor beta chains from one sample, sequenced in a study of cytotoxic CD8 clonotypes in ibrutinib-treated CLL. Method: immunoSEQ multiplex PCR; TCRdb's copy keeps in-frame clones and lacks some. The sample contains around 140,000 clones, 60% to 85% of which appear only once. The specimen was PBMCs, collected after 24 months of ibrutinib treatment. Receptors originate from a human donor with chronic lymphocytic leukemia. CDR3s include the opening cysteine and the closing phenylalanine or tryptophan. The order of the fields is D gene, V gene, J gene, clone size, CDR3 protein, CDR3 DNA. The D gene is left open where the match is weak. A clone size is listed for some rows: how often the clone was seen (once, few, many), or a class if it is expanded.

NA	TRBV19	TRBJ2-6	NA	CASTLWGSYTGANVLTF	TGTGCCAGTACCCTATGGGGCAGCTACACTGGGGCCAACGTCCTGACTTTC
NA	TRBV5-5	TRBJ2-7	NA	CASSSSYEQYF	TGTGCCAGCAGCTCTTCTTACGAGCAGTACTTC
NA	TRBV7-6	TRBJ1-1	once	CASSHGRNTEAFF	TGTGCCAGCAGCCACGGACGGAACACTGAAGCTTTCTTT
NA	TRBV11-2	TRBJ2-2	few	CASSPPTGELFF	TGTGCCAGCAGCCCCCCGACCGGGGAGCTGTTTTTT
NA	TRBV7-8	TRBJ2-1	NA	CASSPSGGMYEQFF	TGTGCCAGCAGCCCGTCAGGGGGGATGTATGAGCAGTTCTTC
NA	TRBV4-2	TRBJ2-2	NA	CASSQGTGPRDTGELFF	TGTGCCAGCAGCCAAGGAACGGGTCCGAGGGACACCGGGGAGCTGTTTTTT
NA	TRBV30	TRBJ2-7	NA	CAWSLRDSGEQYF	TGTGCCTGGAGTCTCCGGGACTCCGGGGAGCAGTACTTC
NA	TRBV6-5	TRBJ1-2	once	CASGRQSGYGYTF	TGTGCCAGCGGGAGGCAGTCGGGCTATGGCTACACCTTC
NA	TRBV7-4	TRBJ1-5	NA	CASPLREPYSNQPQHF	TGTGCCAGCCCCCTCAGGGAGCCTTATAGCAATCAGCCCCAGCATTTT
NA	TRBV27	TRBJ2-1	NA	CASSFGLEQFF	TGTGCCAGCAGTTTCGGGCTAGAGCAGTTCTTC
TRBD1	TRBV30	TRBJ1-1	NA	CAGGDRVTEAFF	TGTGCCGGCGGGGACAGGGTTACTGAAGCTTTCTTT
NA	TRBV7-2	TRBJ1-1	NA	CASSLVSGLNTEAFF	TGTGCCAGCAGCTTAGTTTCCGGGTTAAACACTGAAGCTTTCTTT
NA	TRBV28	TRBJ1-4	NA	CASSASQERTREKLFF	TGTGCCAGCAGTGCCTCACAGGAACGGACTAGGGAAAAACTGTTTTTT
TRBD2	TRBV5-6	TRBJ2-4	NA	CASSLGWLAGGGADF	TGTGCCAGCAGCTTGGGTTGGCTAGCGGGAGGGGGAGCGGACTTC
NA	TRBV6-1	TRBJ2-5	NA	CASSARTGLETQYF	TGTGCCAGCAGTGCCCGGACGGGGTTAGAGACCCAGTACTTC
TRBD1	TRBV19	TRBJ1-2	NA	CATRQGYGYTF	TGTGCCACCAGACAGGGATACGGCTACACCTTC
NA	TRBV21-1	TRBJ2-3	NA	CASSRGTGLIDTQYF	TGTGCCAGCAGCAGAGGGACAGGGTTGATAGATACGCAGTATTTT
NA	TRBV18	TRBJ2-7	few	CASSPPGGPGEQYF	TGTGCCAGCTCCCCCCCCGGAGGGCCGGGAGAGCAGTACTTC
NA	TRBV5-6	TRBJ2-3	NA	CASSQGWADTQYF	TGTGCCAGCAGCCAGGGTTGGGCAGATACGCAGTATTTT
NA	TRBV5-1	TRBJ1-1	once	CASSGQGISNTEAFF	TGCGCCAGCAGCGGGCAGGGAATAAGTAACACTGAAGCTTTCTTT
TRBD2	TRBV10-2	TRBJ2-7	NA	CASSPSGRAYEQYF	TGCGCCAGCAGCCCCAGCGGGAGGGCCTACGAGCAGTACTTC
TRBD2	TRBV28	TRBJ2-3	once	CASSTQGLAGGPDTQYF	TGTGCCAGCAGTACCCAGGGACTAGCGGGAGGGCCGGATACGCAGTATTTT
NA	TRBV7-9	TRBJ1-1	NA	CASSLAKGGNTEAFF	TGTGCCAGCAGCTTAGCCAAAGGGGGGAACACTGAAGCTTTCTTT
NA	TRBV4-1	TRBJ1-3	few	CASSQGAEGRNTIYF	TGCGCCAGCAGCCAAGGCGCCGAGGGACGAAACACCATATATTTT
NA	TRBV28	TRBJ1-5	NA	CASSSRGGWAQPQHF	TGTGCCAGCAGTTCCCGGGGGGGTTGGGCTCAGCCCCAGCATTTT
NA	TRBV4-2	TRBJ2-3	NA	CASSQRGADTDTQYF	TGTGCCAGCAGCCAACGGGGGGCCGACACAGATACGCAGTATTTT
TRBD2	TRBV19	TRBJ2-4	NA	CASSILLAGGFGNIQYF	TGTGCCAGTAGTATATTGCTAGCGGGAGGTTTCGGAAACATTCAGTACTTC
NA	TRBV19	TRBJ2-7	many	CASTPRGDPYEQYF	TGTGCCAGTACCCCCCGCGGGGACCCCTACGAGCAGTACTTC
TRBD1	TRBV10-3	TRBJ2-6	NA	CAISPGQGRSGANVLTF	TGTGCCATCTCGCCGGGACAGGGGAGGTCTGGGGCCAACGTCCTGACTTTC
TRBD1	TRBV7-2	TRBJ2-5	NA	CASGPRGLGETQYF	TGTGCCAGCGGCCCCAGGGGGCTGGGAGAGACCCAGTACTTC
NA	TRBV5-1	TRBJ1-2	NA	CASSLDAPLDYGYTF	TGCGCCAGCAGCTTGGATGCACCACTCGACTATGGCTACACCTTC
NA	TRBV6-5	TRBJ1-1	many	CASSYDDLAGTEAFF	TGTGCCAGCAGTTACGACGACCTCGCGGGCACTGAAGCTTTCTTT